Given below is one TCR beta chain in context. Its antigen is currently unknown. Use of 60 Vbeta and 13 Jbeta primers characterized the PCR. The data were produced by immunoSEQ multiplex PCR, yet TCRdb's version contains in-frame clones alone and is incomplete. Here the sample spans roughly 120,000 clones, approximately 80% being singletons. This sample was included in a study of cytomegalovirus exposure and HLA in healthy donors. Study observations and caveats: Presence/absence analyses assumed roughly uniform sequencing depth across donors. Later on, an analysis tied around 17,000 TCR beta sequences to HLA alleles at 0.05 false discovery rate. Many donors shared some public TCRs, even though most TCR sequences were rare. Indistinguishable V segments such as TRBV6-2 and TRBV6-3 were excluded.

CDR1 is ENHRY, CDR2 SYGVKD, per germline. V was clipped by 3 bases and J by 5 bases; unmatched bases: 7. This CDR3 region has 16 residues. Material for sequencing was PBMCs. This sequence joins TRBV10-3 and TRBJ2-5; 12 bases align to TRBD1. This TCR came from a middle-aged man in good health and CMV-seronegative. The CDR3 DNA reads as TGTGCCATCAGTGAATATGGGACAGGGGGCGGGGAGACCCAGTACTTC. Its protein is CAISEYGTGGGETQYF.